The clone carrying this TCR beta chain has just one count. These data are taken from a study of shared clonotypes between healthy human individuals. Study-wide context: Sampling drew on donors who were a couple of women and three men aged 18 to 49.

The assay was immunoSEQ multiplex PCR, and TCRdb's table has in-frame clones only and misses some. Among 2 million to 2.5 million clones listed, 92% were seen once. The CDR3 consists of 18 residues. The germline gives CDR1 MDHEN, CDR2 SYDVKM. Between the trimmed V and J ends, which lost 3 bases and 0 bases, there was a span of 18 bases. This TCR was sampled from a young man in good health. Some clones in this sample may be carry-over from other donors' samples. V is TRBV28 and J is TRBJ1-5; D is perhaps TRBD1 (5 bases). The sample taken for sequencing was naive CD4+ T cells from PBMCs. Subset described: CD45RA+ positively selected. The CDR3 sequence is CASSLFPRQTDSNQPQHF. DNA for the CDR3: TGTGCCAGCAGTTTGTTTCCTAGACAGACAGATAGCAATCAGCCCCAGCATTTT.